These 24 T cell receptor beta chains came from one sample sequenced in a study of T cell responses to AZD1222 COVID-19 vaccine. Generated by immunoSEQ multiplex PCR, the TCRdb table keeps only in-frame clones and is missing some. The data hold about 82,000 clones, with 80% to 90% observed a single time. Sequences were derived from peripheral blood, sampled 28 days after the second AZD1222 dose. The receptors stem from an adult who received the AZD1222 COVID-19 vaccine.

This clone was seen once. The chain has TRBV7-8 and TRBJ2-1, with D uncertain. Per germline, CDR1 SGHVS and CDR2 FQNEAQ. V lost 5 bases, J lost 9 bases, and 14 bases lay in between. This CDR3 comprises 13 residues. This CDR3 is CASSLQYKGEQFF. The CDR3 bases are TGTGCCAGCAGCCTACAATATAAAGGTGAGCAGTTCTTC. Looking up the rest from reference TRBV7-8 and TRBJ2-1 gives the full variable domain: GAGVSQSPRYKVAKRGQDVALRCDPISGHVSLFWYQQALGQGPEFLTYFQNEAQLDKSGLPSDRFFAERPEGSVSTLKIQRTQQEDSAVYLCASSLQYKGEQFFGPGTRLTVL.

This CDR3 reads CASSQNGGTDTQYF. The CDR3 DNA is TGCGCCAGCAGCCAAAATGGAGGCACAGATACGCAGTATTTT. The chain combines TRBV4-3 with TRBJ2-3; unclear D gene. V was clipped by 2 bases and J by 1 base, with 7 bases between them. The CDR3 spans 14 residues. CDR1 is LGHNA, CDR2 YSLEER, per germline.

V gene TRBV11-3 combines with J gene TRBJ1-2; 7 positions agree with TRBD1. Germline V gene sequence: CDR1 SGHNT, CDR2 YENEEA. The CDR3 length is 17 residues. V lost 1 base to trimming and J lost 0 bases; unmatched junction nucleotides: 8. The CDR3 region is CASSLGSWQGANYGYTF. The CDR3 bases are TGTGCCAGCAGCTTAGGATCGTGGCAGGGGGCTAACTATGGCTACACCTTC.

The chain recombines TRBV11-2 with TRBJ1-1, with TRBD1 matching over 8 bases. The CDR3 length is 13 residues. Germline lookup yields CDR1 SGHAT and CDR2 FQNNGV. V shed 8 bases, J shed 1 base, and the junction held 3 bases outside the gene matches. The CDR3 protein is CASVGQGNTEAFF. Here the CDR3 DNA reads TGTGCCAGCGTAGGACAGGGGAACACTGAAGCTTTCTTT.

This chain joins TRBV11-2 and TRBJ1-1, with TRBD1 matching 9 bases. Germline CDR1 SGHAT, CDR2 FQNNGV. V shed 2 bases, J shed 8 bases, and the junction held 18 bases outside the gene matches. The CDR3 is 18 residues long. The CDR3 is CASSLTRGLGQGTEEAFF. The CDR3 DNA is TGTGCCAGCAGCTTAACCCGTGGTTTGGGACAGGGTACGGAGGAAGCTTTCTTT.

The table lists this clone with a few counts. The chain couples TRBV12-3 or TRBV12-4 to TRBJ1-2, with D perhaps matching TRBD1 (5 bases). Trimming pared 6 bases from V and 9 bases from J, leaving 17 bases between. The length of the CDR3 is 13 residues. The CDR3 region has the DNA TGTGCCAGCAGCGGGGACTTCCGTGGGCGCTACACCTTC. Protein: CASSGDFRGRYTF.

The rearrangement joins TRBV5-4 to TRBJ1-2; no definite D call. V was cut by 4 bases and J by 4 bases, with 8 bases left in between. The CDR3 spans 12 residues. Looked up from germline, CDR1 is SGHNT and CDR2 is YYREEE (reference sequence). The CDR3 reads CASSLDTYGYTF. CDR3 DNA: TGTGCCAGCAGCCTCGACACCTATGGCTACACCTTC. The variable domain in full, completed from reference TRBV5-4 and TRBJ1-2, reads ETGVTQSPTHLIKTRGQQVTLRCSSQSGHNTVSWYQQALGQGPQFIFQYYREEENGRGNFPPRFSGLQFPNYSSELNVNALELDDSALYLCASSLDTYGYTFGSGTRLTVV.

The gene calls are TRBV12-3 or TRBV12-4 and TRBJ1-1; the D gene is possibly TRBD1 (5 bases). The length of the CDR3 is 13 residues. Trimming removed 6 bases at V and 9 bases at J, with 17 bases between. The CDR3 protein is CASSFTGSEKAFF. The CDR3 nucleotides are TGTGCCAGCAGCTTTACAGGATCTGAAAAAGCTTTCTTT.

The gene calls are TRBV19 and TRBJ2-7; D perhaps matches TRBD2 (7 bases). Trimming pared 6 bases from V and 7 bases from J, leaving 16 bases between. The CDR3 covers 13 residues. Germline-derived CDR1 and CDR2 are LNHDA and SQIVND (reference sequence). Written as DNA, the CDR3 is TGTGCCAGTAGATCCGGGGGGCTGGGGGAGCAGTACTTC. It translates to CASRSGGLGEQYF.

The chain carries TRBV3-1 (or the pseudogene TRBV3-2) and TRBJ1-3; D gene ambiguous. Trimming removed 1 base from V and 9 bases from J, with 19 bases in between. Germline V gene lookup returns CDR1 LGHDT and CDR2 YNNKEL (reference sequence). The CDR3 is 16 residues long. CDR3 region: CASSQANGPRSATIYF. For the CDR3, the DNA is TGTGCCAGCAGCCAAGCTAACGGGCCCCGCAGCGCCACCATATATTTT.

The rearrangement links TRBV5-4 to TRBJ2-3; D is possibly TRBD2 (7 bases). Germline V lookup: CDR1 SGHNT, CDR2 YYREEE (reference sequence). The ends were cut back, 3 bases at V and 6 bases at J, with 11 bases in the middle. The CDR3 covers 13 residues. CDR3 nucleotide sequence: TGTGCCAGCAGCTCCGCGGGGGCTGATACGCAGTATTTT. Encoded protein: CASSSAGADTQYF. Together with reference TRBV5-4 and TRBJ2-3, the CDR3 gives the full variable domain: ETGVTQSPTHLIKTRGQQVTLRCSSQSGHNTVSWYQQALGQGPQFIFQYYREEENGRGNFPPRFSGLQFPNYSSELNVNALELDDSALYLCASSSAGADTQYFGPGTRLTVL.

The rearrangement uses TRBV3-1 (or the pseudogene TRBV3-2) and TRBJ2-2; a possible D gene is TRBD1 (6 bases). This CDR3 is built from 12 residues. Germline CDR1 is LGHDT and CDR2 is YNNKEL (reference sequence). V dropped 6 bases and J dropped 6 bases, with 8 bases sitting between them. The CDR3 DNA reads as TGTGCCAGCAGGAACAGGGCCGGGGAGCTGTTTTTT. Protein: CASRNRAGELFF.

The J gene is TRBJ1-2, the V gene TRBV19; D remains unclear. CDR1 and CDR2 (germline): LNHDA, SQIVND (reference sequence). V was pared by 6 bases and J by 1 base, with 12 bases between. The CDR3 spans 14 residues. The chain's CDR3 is CASSRTPINYGYTF. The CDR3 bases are TGTGCCAGTAGCCGGACGCCCATTAACTATGGCTACACCTTC.

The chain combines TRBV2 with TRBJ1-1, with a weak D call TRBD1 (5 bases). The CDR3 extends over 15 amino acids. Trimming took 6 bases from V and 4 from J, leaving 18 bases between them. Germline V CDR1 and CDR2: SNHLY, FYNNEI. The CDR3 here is CASRNSQGTGTEAFF. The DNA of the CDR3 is TGTGCCAGCAGAAACTCCCAGGGCACCGGCACTGAAGCTTTCTTT.

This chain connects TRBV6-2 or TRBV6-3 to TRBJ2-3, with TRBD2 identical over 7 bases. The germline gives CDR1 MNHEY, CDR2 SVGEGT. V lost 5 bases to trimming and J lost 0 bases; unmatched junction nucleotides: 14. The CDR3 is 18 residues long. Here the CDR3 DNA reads TGTGCCAGCAGTCGCCGTCCCGGAGCGGGAACTAGCACAGATACGCAGTATTTT. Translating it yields CASSRRPGAGTSTDTQYF.

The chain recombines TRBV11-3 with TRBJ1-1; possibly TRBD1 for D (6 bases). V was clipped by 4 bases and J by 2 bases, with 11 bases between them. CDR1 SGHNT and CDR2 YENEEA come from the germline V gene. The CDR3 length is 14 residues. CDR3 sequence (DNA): TGTGCCAGCAGCTCTAGGACAGAAAACACTGAAGCTTTCTTT. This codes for CASSSRTENTEAFF.

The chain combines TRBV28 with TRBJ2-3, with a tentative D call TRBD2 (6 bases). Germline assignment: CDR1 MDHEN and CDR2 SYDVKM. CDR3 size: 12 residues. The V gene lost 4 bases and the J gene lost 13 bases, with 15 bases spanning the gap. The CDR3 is CASSSGTAREYF. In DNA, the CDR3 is TGTGCCAGCAGTTCTGGGACTGCGCGAGAGTATTTT.

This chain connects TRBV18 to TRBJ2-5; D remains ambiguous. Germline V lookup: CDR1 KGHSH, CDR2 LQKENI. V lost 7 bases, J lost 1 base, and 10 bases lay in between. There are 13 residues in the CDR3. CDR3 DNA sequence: TGTGCCAGCTGCGAGACTCTCCAAGAGACCCAGTACTTC. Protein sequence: CASCETLQETQYF.

In DNA, the CDR3 is TGTGCCAGCAACCTACAGGGGGACTACGAGCAGTACTTC. This encodes CASNLQGDYEQYF. V usage is TRBV11-3 and J usage is TRBJ2-7, with 8 bases lining up with TRBD1. There are 13 residues in the CDR3. Germline CDR1 is SGHNT and CDR2 is YENEEA. V lost 7 bases, J lost 3 bases, and 5 bases stayed unmatched.

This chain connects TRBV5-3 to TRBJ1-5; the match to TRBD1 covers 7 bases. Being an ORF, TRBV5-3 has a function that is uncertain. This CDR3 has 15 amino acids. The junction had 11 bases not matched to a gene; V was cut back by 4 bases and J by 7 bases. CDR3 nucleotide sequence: TGTGCCAGAAGCCGCATCAACAGGGGTGAACAGCCCCAGCATTTT. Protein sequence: CARSRINRGEQPQHF.

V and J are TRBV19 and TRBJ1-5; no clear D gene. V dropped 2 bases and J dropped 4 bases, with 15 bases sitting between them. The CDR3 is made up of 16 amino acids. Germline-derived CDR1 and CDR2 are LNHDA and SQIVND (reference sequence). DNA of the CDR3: TGTGCCAGTAGTATAAGAGGGAACCGGGCTAATCAGCCCCAGCATTTT. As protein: CASSIRGNRANQPQHF.

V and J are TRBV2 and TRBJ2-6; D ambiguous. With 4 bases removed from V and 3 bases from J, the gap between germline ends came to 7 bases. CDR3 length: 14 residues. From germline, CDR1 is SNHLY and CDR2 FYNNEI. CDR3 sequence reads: CASSARSGANVLTF. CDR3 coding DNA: TGTGCCAGCAGTGCTAGAAGTGGGGCCAACGTCCTGACTTTC.

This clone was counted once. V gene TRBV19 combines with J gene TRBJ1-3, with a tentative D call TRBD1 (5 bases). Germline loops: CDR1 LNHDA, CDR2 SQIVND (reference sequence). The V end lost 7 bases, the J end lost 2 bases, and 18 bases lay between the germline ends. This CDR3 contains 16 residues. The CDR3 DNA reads TGTGCCAGTACCCTCGGGGGGGGGAGGCCTGGAAACACCATATATTTT. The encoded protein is CASTLGGGRPGNTIYF.

The CDR3 region has the DNA TGTGCCAGCAGCTTAGAGTACAAGAATGAGCAGTTCTTC. Amino acids: CASSLEYKNEQFF. V usage is TRBV7-2 and J usage is TRBJ2-1; no clear D. V dropped 1 base and J dropped 7 bases, with 8 bases sitting between them. Germline V gives CDR1 SGHTA, CDR2 FQGNSA. This CDR3 comprises 13 residues.